This TCR beta chain came from a study of T-cell reconstitution after alpha-beta-depleted transplantation in children. This CDR3 comprises 13 residues. Trimming cost V 4 bases and J 3 bases, with 10 bases left between them. The germline V gene encodes CDR1 SQVTM and CDR2 ANQGSEA. Study results and caveats: Some patients showed high day-60 TCRbeta diversity, which derived from surviving recipient T cells and thymic progenitors. Several hundred rapidly expanded clones from non-depleted graft cells reportedly supplied alpha-beta T cells about two months post-transplant.

The TCRbeta library incorporated unique molecular identifiers. Each CDR3 protein gets one entry after TCRdb re-called the PCR reads with MiXCR. The sample contains a few hundred thousand distinct CDR3 sequences, roughly 27% of which appear only once. This clonotype was found a few times. The antigen is unknown. The clonotype originates from a boy younger than two with Wiskott-Aldrich syndrome, due to receive a stem cell transplant. Specimen: PBMCs, collected before TCRalphabeta/CD19-depleted stem cell transplant. This chain connects TRBV29-1 to TRBJ2-4, with D perhaps matching TRBD1 (6 bases). Here the CDR3 DNA reads TGCAGCGTTGTTCCCAGGGGCAAAAACATTCAGTACTTC. This sequence encodes CSVVPRGKNIQYF.